A selection of T cell receptor beta chains follows, all from one sample in a study of shared clonotypes between healthy human individuals. Sequencing used immunoSEQ multiplex PCR; TCRdb keeps in-frame clones, though not all of them. The sample records millions of clones, roughly nine tenths being singletons. The sequenced sample consisted of naive CD4+ T cells sorted from blood. The receptors shown here come from a man between 18 and 29 years old in good health. Both conserved end residues are part of each CDR3. Fields, in order: V gene, clone size, J gene, D gene, CDR3 protein, CDR3 DNA. The D gene is left open where the match is weak. Rows may omit the clone size; those that give it use once, few, many or a size class.

V gene: TRBV7-3
clone size: NA
J gene: TRBJ2-2
D gene: TRBD1
CDR3 protein: CASSSTRDRGELFF
CDR3 DNA: TGTGCCAGCAGCTCAACTCGGGACAGGGGAGAGCTGTTTTTT

V gene: TRBV5-1
clone size: NA
J gene: TRBJ1-1
D gene: NA
CDR3 protein: CASRTQAGGATEAFF
CDR3 DNA: TGCGCCAGCAGAACACAAGCGGGGGGCGCCACTGAAGCTTTCTTT

V gene: TRBV21-1
clone size: NA
J gene: TRBJ1-2
D gene: NA
CDR3 protein: CARSGQYYGYTF
CDR3 DNA: TGTGCCCGATCCGGACAGTACTATGGCTACACCTTC

V gene: TRBV11-2
clone size: NA
J gene: TRBJ2-5
D gene: NA
CDR3 protein: CASSVGRTYLEETQYF
CDR3 DNA: TGTGCCAGCAGCGTTGGGCGGACGTATTTGGAAGAGACCCAGTACTTC

V gene: TRBV11-2
clone size: NA
J gene: TRBJ2-7
D gene: NA
CDR3 protein: CASSLGGPEQYF
CDR3 DNA: TGTGCCAGCAGCTTAGGGGGCCCGGAGCAGTACTTC

V gene: TRBV4-1
clone size: NA
J gene: TRBJ1-2
D gene: TRBD1
CDR3 protein: CASSHPPGGYGYTF
CDR3 DNA: TGCGCCAGCAGCCACCCGCCAGGGGGCTATGGCTACACCTTC

V gene: TRBV5-1
clone size: NA
J gene: TRBJ1-2
D gene: TRBD1
CDR3 protein: CASSQDGTGNYGYTF
CDR3 DNA: TGCGCCAGCAGCCAGGATGGGACAGGGAACTATGGCTACACCTTC

V gene: TRBV6-5
clone size: once
J gene: TRBJ2-3
D gene: NA
CDR3 protein: CASSSTGSGAGDTQYF
CDR3 DNA: TGTGCCAGCAGTTCCACAGGGAGTGGGGCGGGAGATACGCAGTATTTT

V gene: TRBV7-9
clone size: NA
J gene: TRBJ1-2
D gene: NA
CDR3 protein: CASSLGGVGYTF
CDR3 DNA: TGTGCCAGCAGCTTGGGCGGAGTTGGCTACACCTTC

V gene: TRBV30
clone size: NA
J gene: TRBJ2-5
D gene: NA
CDR3 protein: CAWSSGEPETQYF
CDR3 DNA: TGTGCCTGGAGTTCGGGGGAGCCAGAGACCCAGTACTTC

V gene: TRBV30
clone size: NA
J gene: TRBJ2-7
D gene: NA
CDR3 protein: CAWSGSKVSAYEQYF
CDR3 DNA: TGTGCCTGGAGTGGGTCAAAGGTATCGGCTTACGAGCAGTACTTC

V gene: TRBV19
clone size: NA
J gene: TRBJ1-6
D gene: TRBD1
CDR3 protein: CASSLPGQSYNSPLHF
CDR3 DNA: TGTGCCAGTAGTCTACCGGGACAGTCATATAATTCACCCCTCCACTTT

V gene: TRBV28
clone size: NA
J gene: TRBJ2-7
D gene: NA
CDR3 protein: CATARIDMTPYRQYF
CDR3 DNA: TGTGCCACCGCCCGGATCGATATGACCCCCTACAGGCAGTACTTC

V gene: TRBV7-9
clone size: NA
J gene: TRBJ2-2
D gene: TRBD1
CDR3 protein: CASSRRQGSGELFF
CDR3 DNA: TGTGCCAGCAGCCGCCGACAGGGTAGCGGGGAGCTGTTTTTT

V gene: TRBV6-5
clone size: NA
J gene: TRBJ1-6
D gene: TRBD1
CDR3 protein: CASSSLDRAGAPLHF
CDR3 DNA: TGTGCCAGCAGTTCCTTGGACAGGGCAGGGGCACCCCTCCACTTT

V gene: TRBV27
clone size: NA
J gene: TRBJ1-1
D gene: NA
CDR3 protein: CASRMDWGLNTEAFF
CDR3 DNA: TGTGCCAGCAGGATGGACTGGGGTTTGAACACTGAAGCTTTCTTT

V gene: TRBV28
clone size: NA
J gene: TRBJ2-6
D gene: NA
CDR3 protein: CASSFVGLTGANVLTF
CDR3 DNA: TGTGCCAGCAGTTTTGTAGGGTTGACTGGGGCCAACGTCCTGACTTTC

V gene: TRBV5-6
clone size: once
J gene: TRBJ1-2
D gene: NA
CDR3 protein: CASSLIGVGGTNYGYTF
CDR3 DNA: TGTGCCAGCAGCTTGATTGGGGTCGGGGGTACTAATTATGGCTACACCTTC

V gene: TRBV6-1
clone size: NA
J gene: TRBJ2-7
D gene: TRBD1
CDR3 protein: CASSPDRSSYEQYF
CDR3 DNA: TGTGCCAGCAGTCCGGACAGGAGCTCCTACGAGCAGTACTTC

V gene: TRBV6-5
clone size: NA
J gene: TRBJ1-2
D gene: TRBD1
CDR3 protein: CASSYSKGAGYGYTF
CDR3 DNA: TGTGCCAGCAGTTACTCGAAGGGGGCGGGGTATGGCTACACCTTC

V gene: TRBV11-2
clone size: NA
J gene: TRBJ2-7
D gene: TRBD2
CDR3 protein: CASSGGLHYEQYF
CDR3 DNA: TGTGCCAGCAGCGGGGGACTACATTACGAGCAGTACTTC

V gene: TRBV6-5
clone size: NA
J gene: TRBJ1-2
D gene: NA
CDR3 protein: CASSYMGDRGYTF
CDR3 DNA: TGTGCCAGCAGTTACATGGGGGATCGGGGCTACACCTTC

V gene: TRBV18
clone size: NA
J gene: TRBJ2-3
D gene: NA
CDR3 protein: CASSPLPFTDTQYF
CDR3 DNA: TGTGCCAGCTCACCCTTACCTTTCACAGATACGCAGTATTTT

V gene: TRBV10-3
clone size: NA
J gene: TRBJ1-1
D gene: NA
CDR3 protein: CAIKPTGGSAEAFF
CDR3 DNA: TGTGCCATCAAACCGACAGGAGGGTCGGCTGAAGCTTTCTTT

V gene: TRBV28
clone size: NA
J gene: TRBJ2-7
D gene: NA
CDR3 protein: CASSLSRRALSKYF
CDR3 DNA: TGTGCCAGCAGTTTATCGAGGCGGGCACTTAGCAAGTACTTC

V gene: TRBV7-9
clone size: NA
J gene: TRBJ2-3
D gene: NA
CDR3 protein: CASSPAPDTQYF
CDR3 DNA: TGTGCCAGCAGCCCCGCTCCAGATACGCAGTATTTT

V gene: TRBV5-1
clone size: NA
J gene: TRBJ1-6
D gene: NA
CDR3 protein: CASSPRTANPNSPLHF
CDR3 DNA: TGCGCCAGCAGCCCCCGGACAGCGAACCCAAATTCACCCCTCCACTTT

V gene: TRBV29-1
clone size: NA
J gene: TRBJ2-7
D gene: NA
CDR3 protein: CSVERGSYEQYF
CDR3 DNA: TGCAGCGTTGAAAGGGGCTCCTACGAGCAGTACTTC

V gene: TRBV11-2
clone size: NA
J gene: TRBJ2-4
D gene: NA
CDR3 protein: CASSLAGNPQYF
CDR3 DNA: TGTGCCAGCAGCTTAGCGGGCAACCCTCAGTACTTC

V gene: TRBV18
clone size: NA
J gene: TRBJ1-4
D gene: TRBD1
CDR3 protein: CASSAQGAPTNEKLFF
CDR3 DNA: TGTGCCAGCTCAGCGCAGGGGGCCCCAACTAATGAAAAACTGTTTTTT

V gene: TRBV10-3
clone size: NA
J gene: TRBJ2-3
D gene: NA
CDR3 protein: CAISIQADTQYF
CDR3 DNA: TGTGCCATCAGCATCCAAGCAGATACGCAGTATTTT

V gene: TRBV5-1
clone size: once
J gene: TRBJ2-2
D gene: NA
CDR3 protein: CASSLEVQTNTGELFF
CDR3 DNA: TGCGCCAGCAGCTTGGAAGTGCAGACGAACACCGGGGAGCTGTTTTTT

V gene: TRBV9
clone size: NA
J gene: TRBJ2-2
D gene: TRBD2
CDR3 protein: CASSVGAGANTGELFF
CDR3 DNA: TGTGCCAGCAGCGTAGGGGCGGGGGCGAACACCGGGGAGCTGTTTTTT

V gene: TRBV30
clone size: few
J gene: TRBJ1-5
D gene: NA
CDR3 protein: CAWSVAGRNQPQHF
CDR3 DNA: TGTGCCTGGAGTGTAGCAGGGCGAAATCAGCCCCAGCATTTT

V gene: TRBV7-3
clone size: NA
J gene: TRBJ1-1
D gene: TRBD1
CDR3 protein: CASSSGRQGPTEAFF
CDR3 DNA: TGTGCCAGCAGCTCCGGAAGACAGGGACCCACTGAAGCTTTCTTT